These 5 T cell receptor beta chains were all obtained from the same sample, sequenced in a study of cytomegalovirus exposure and HLA in healthy donors. It was with 60 Vbeta and 13 Jbeta primers that the PCR ran. The data were produced by immunoSEQ multiplex PCR, yet TCRdb's version contains in-frame clones alone and is incomplete. The sample includes roughly 84,000 clones, roughly 80% of them seen just once. The sample was PBMCs. The receptors stem from a man between 50 and 59 years old in good health and CMV-seronegative.

This clone was found a few times. This chain links TRBV5-6 with TRBJ2-1; TRBD1 aligns across 12 bases. Losses at the gene ends were 4 bases for V and 8 bases for J; bases not matched to a gene: 7. The germline CDR1 and CDR2 sequences are SGHDT and YYEEEE. The CDR3 contains 15 residues. The CDR3 loop is CASSTPGQGADEQFF. CDR3 in DNA: TGTGCCAGCAGCACCCCGGGACAGGGGGCTGATGAGCAGTTCTTC.

The CDR3 protein is CASSQEEDTSIYF. DNA for the CDR3: TGTGCCAGCAGCCAAGAAGAGGATACTTCCATCTACTTC. This chain uses TRBV4-2 with TRBJ2-4; D unresolved. Germline V gene lookup returns CDR1 LGHNA and CDR2 YNFKEQ. CDR3 size: 13 residues. The V end lost 0 bases, the J end lost 16 bases, and 16 bases lay between the germline ends.

V usage is TRBV10-3 and J usage is TRBJ2-1, with D tentatively TRBD1 (5 bases). CDR1 ENHRY and CDR2 SYGVKD come from the germline V gene. The CDR3 covers 13 residues. Trimming cost V 7 bases and J 7 bases, with 14 bases left between them. Here the CDR3 reads CAIKRGEDNEQFF. The CDR3 nucleotides read TGTGCCATCAAAAGGGGTGAGGATAATGAGCAGTTCTTC.

This chain links TRBV6-6 with TRBJ2-7; 9 bases map to TRBD1. This CDR3 region has 15 residues. J lost 7 bases, V lost 6 bases, and 13 bases had no gene match. CDR1 is MNHNY and CDR2 is SVGAGI in the germline V gene (reference sequence). In nucleotides, the CDR3 is TGTGCCAGCAGCCTGGGGGGGACAGGGATTGTGGAGCAGTACTTC. This codes for CASSLGGTGIVEQYF.

The chain carries TRBV4-3 and TRBJ2-7; TRBD1 agrees at 8 bases. The length of the CDR3 is 19 residues. Per the germline V gene, CDR1 is LGHNA and CDR2 is YSLEER. J gave up 3 bases and V 4 bases, and 20 bases lay outside the gene matches. The CDR3 loop reads CASSLHGGQGYQNLYEQYF. The CDR3 nucleotides are TGCGCCAGCAGCCTACATGGAGGACAGGGTTATCAAAACCTCTACGAGCAGTACTTC.